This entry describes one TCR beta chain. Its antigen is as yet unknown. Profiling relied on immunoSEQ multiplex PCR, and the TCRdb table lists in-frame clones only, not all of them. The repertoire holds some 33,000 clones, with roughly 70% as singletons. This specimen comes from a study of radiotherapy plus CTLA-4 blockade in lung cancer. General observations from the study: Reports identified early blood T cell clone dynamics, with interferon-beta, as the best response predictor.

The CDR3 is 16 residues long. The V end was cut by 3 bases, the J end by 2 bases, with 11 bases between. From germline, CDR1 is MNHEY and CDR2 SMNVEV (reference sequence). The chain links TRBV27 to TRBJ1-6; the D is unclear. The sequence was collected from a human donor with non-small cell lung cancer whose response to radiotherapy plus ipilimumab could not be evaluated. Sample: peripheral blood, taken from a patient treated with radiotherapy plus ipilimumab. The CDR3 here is CASSLRGSPYNSPLHF. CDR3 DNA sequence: TGTGCCAGCAGTTTGCGAGGGTCCCCCTATAATTCACCCCTCCACTTT.